Here is one TCR beta chain with its context. Antigen unknown. V lost 3 bases to trimming and J lost 2 bases; unmatched junction nucleotides: 15. Germline CDR1 is SGHKS and CDR2 is YYEKEE (reference sequence). The CDR3 extends over 18 amino acids. It was with 60 Vbeta and 13 Jbeta primers that the PCR ran. Here immunoSEQ multiplex PCR was the method, and the copy in TCRdb shows in-frame clones only, minus some. In the table there are roughly 200,000 clones, almost 70% of which are singletons. The sample originates from a study of cytomegalovirus exposure and HLA in healthy donors. Study at large: Early on, a data release was issued that held roughly 84 million unique TCRs from HLA-typed donors. General study points: A later analysis showed TCR association rates differing by HLA locus, peaking at DRB1 and lowest at HLA-C. Through in vitro validation, a few CMV-associated chains were shown to be specific for CMV antigens. In a later analysis, an Asian-associated ancestry cluster reportedly showed fewer N-insertions than the roughly 700-donor mean.

This TCR was recovered from a man between 40 and 49 years old in good health and CMV-seropositive. This sequence joins TRBV5-5 and TRBJ2-7; 9 bases map to TRBD1. Sequencing was done on a sample of PBMCs. The CDR3 protein is CASSSGQGLKVLAYEQYF. The DNA of the CDR3 is TGTGCCAGCAGCTCCGGACAGGGGTTGAAAGTGCTTGCCTACGAGCAGTACTTC.